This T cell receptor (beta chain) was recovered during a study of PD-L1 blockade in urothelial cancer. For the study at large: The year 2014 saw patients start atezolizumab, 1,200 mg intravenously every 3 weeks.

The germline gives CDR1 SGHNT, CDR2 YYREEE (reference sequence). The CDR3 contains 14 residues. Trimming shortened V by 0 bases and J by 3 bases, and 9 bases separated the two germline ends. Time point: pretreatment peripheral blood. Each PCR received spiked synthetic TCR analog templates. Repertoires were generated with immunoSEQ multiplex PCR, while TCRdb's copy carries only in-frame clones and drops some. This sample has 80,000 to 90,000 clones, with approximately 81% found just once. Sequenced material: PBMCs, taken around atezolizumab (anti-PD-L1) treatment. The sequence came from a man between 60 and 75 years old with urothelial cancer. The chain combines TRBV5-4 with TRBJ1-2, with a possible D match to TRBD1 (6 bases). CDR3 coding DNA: TGTGCCAGCAGCTTGGAAGGGGGTTACTATGGCTACACCTTC. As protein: CASSLEGGYYGYTF.